This T cell receptor (beta chain) was identified during a study of shared clonotypes between healthy human individuals. Notes on the study in general: Naive subsets generally had larger estimated richness than memory subsets. Researchers sampled blood only, noting tissue repertoires likely differ.

In the case of this clone: The target antigen is unknown. The sample carries other DNA sequences with the same CDR3.

Assay used: immunoSEQ multiplex PCR; TCRdb lists only in-frame clones, some missing. The data show roughly 2.2 million clones, 90% to 95% seen once. This CDR3 region has 15 residues. Trimming removed 3 bases from V and 0 bases from J, with 9 bases in between. CDR1 is MNHNS and CDR2 is SASEGT in the germline V gene. The V gene is TRBV6-1, the J gene TRBJ1-3; maybe TRBD1 (5 bases). Specimen: naive CD4+ T cells from PBMCs. Sample subset: CD45RA+ positively selected. The TCR was taken from a man between 18 and 35 years old in good health. Some clones in this sample may be carry-over from other donors' samples. The CDR3 is CASSDGAASGNTIYF. The CDR3 region has the DNA TGTGCCAGCAGTGATGGGGCTGCCTCTGGAAACACCATATATTTT.